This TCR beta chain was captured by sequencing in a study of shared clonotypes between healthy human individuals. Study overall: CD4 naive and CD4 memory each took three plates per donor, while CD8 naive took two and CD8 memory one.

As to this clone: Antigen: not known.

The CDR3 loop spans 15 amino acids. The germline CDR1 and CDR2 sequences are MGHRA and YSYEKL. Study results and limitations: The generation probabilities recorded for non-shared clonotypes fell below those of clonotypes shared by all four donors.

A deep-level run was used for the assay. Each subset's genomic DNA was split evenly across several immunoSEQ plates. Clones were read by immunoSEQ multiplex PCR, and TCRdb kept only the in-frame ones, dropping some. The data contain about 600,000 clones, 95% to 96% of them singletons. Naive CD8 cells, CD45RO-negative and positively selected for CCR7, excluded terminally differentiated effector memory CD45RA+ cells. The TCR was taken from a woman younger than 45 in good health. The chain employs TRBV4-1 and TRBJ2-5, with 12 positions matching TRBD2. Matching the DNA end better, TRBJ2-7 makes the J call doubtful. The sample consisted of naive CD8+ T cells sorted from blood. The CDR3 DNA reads TGCGCCAGCAGCCAAGAGGGACTAGCGGGCTACGAGCAGTACTTC. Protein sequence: CASSQEGLAGYEQYF.